The rows below give T cell receptor beta chains drawn from one sample of a study of T cell changes during pregnancy in multiple sclerosis. Profiled with immunoSEQ multiplex PCR; TCRdb holds only in-frame clones, not every one. Among fewer than 50,000 clones listed, about 90% were seen once. The material sequenced was CD4+ T cells from peripheral blood mononuclear cells, taken in the second trimester of pregnancy. The receptors originated from a female donor in good health, enrolled as a control in a pregnancy study. The CDR3 runs from the conserved cysteine through the conserved F or W. The D gene is left open where the match is weak. Only part of the rows carry a size: once, few, many, or a class if the clone is expanded.

j_call d_call clone_size v_call cdr3_aa cdr3_nt
TRBJ2-5 NA NA TRBV7-2 CASSAGRTQYF TGTGCCAGCAGTGCGGGGAGGACCCAGTACTTC
TRBJ1-1 NA NA TRBV20-1 CSAGGGTEAFF TGCAGTGCCGGGGGGGGCACTGAAGCTTTCTTT
TRBJ1-1 NA NA TRBV28 CASSLGGSAFF TGTGCCAGCAGTCTGGGGGGTTCAGCTTTCTTT
TRBJ1-2 TRBD1 NA TRBV7-2 CASSRQGFLDYTF TGTGCCAGCAGCCGACAGGGTTTTCTGGACTACACCTTC
TRBJ2-5 NA NA TRBV7-2 CASSSPRGAGETQYF TGTGCCAGCAGCTCCCCCCGGGGGGCTGGGGAGACCCAGTACTTC
TRBJ2-3 TRBD1 once TRBV6-6 CASTVDRAADTQYF TGTGCCAGCACCGTGGACAGGGCGGCGGATACGCAGTATTTT
TRBJ2-6 NA NA TRBV2 CASSTYYGANVLTF TGTGCCAGCAGCACCTATTACGGGGCCAACGTCCTGACTTTC
TRBJ1-3 NA once TRBV5-1 CASTSDSGNTIYF TGCGCCAGCACCTCGGACAGTGGAAACACCATATATTTT
TRBJ2-1 TRBD2 NA TRBV15 CATSRAGGVIYNEQFF TGTGCCACCAGCAGGGCGGGGGGAGTTATCTACAATGAGCAGTTCTTC
TRBJ1-2 NA NA TRBV9 CASSVGGGLSDYGYTF TGTGCCAGCAGCGTGGGTGGAGGGCTATCGGACTATGGCTACACCTTC
TRBJ1-3 NA NA TRBV2 CASKYGGSGNTIYF TGTGCCAGCAAGTACGGTGGCTCTGGAAACACCATATATTTT
TRBJ2-7 TRBD1 NA TRBV10-2 CASKQLDRADEQYF TGCGCCAGCAAACAATTAGACAGGGCGGACGAGCAGTACTTC
TRBJ2-7 NA NA TRBV10-3 CAISEEVSAAYEQYF TGTGCCATCAGTGAGGAAGTATCTGCGGCCTACGAGCAGTACTTC
TRBJ2-1 TRBD2 NA TRBV6-4 CASRSIAGAYNEQFF TGTGCCAGCAGGAGTATAGCGGGGGCCTACAATGAGCAGTTCTTC
TRBJ2-5 TRBD2 NA TRBV29-1 CSGNGLAGAIQETQYF TGCAGCGGAAACGGACTAGCGGGGGCCATACAAGAGACCCAGTACTTC
TRBJ1-6 NA NA TRBV5-4 CASSLDQGSGSPLHF TGTGCCAGCAGCTTAGACCAGGGTTCCGGTTCACCCCTCCACTTT
TRBJ2-6 NA NA TRBV27 CASSLLAGLAGANVLTF TGTGCCAGCAGTTTATTAGCAGGGCTGGCCGGGGCCAACGTCCTGACTTTC
TRBJ1-2 NA NA TRBV12-5 CASGFETAFYGYTF TGTGCTAGTGGTTTCGAGACAGCATTCTATGGCTACACCTTC
TRBJ2-7 TRBD1 medium-sized TRBV5-1 CASSLGTGWGEQYF TGCGCCAGCAGCTTGGGGACAGGGTGGGGCGAGCAGTACTTC
TRBJ1-1 TRBD1 few TRBV30 CASTGQGASEAFF TGTGCCTCTACAGGACAGGGGGCTTCTGAAGCTTTCTTT
TRBJ2-3 TRBD2 NA TRBV7-2 CASSLKISGVVDTQYF TGTGCCAGCAGCCTTAAGATTAGCGGGGTGGTGGATACGCAGTATTTT
TRBJ2-2 NA NA TRBV7-2 CASSLSINTGELFF TGTGCCAGCAGCCTCTCTATTAACACCGGGGAGCTGTTTTTT
TRBJ2-5 NA NA TRBV4-1 CASSQDPTRQETQYF TGCGCCAGCAGCCAAGATCCGACTCGACAAGAGACCCAGTACTTC
TRBJ2-3 NA NA TRBV6-4 CVNTDTQYF TGTGTCAACACAGATACGCAGTATTTT
TRBJ2-2 NA NA TRBV30 CAWSPPRQLNTGELFF TGTGCCTGGAGTCCCCCGCGACAGCTTAACACCGGGGAGCTGTTTTTT
TRBJ1-2 NA NA TRBV6-4 CASMIPGSHYGYTF TGTGCCAGCATGATCCCGGGGAGTCACTATGGCTACACCTTC
TRBJ2-1 TRBD2 NA TRBV7-2 CASSPPGLAGGMDEQFF TGTGCCAGCAGCCCCCCGGGACTAGCGGGGGGAATGGATGAGCAGTTCTTC
TRBJ1-2 NA NA TRBV5-4 CASSPPQGLSYGYTF TGTGCCAGCAGCCCCCCACAGGGTTTGTCCTATGGCTACACCTTC
TRBJ2-3 TRBD1 NA TRBV10-3 CAIKQGVADTQYF TGTGCCATAAAACAGGGGGTAGCGGATACGCAGTATTTT
TRBJ1-5 NA once TRBV19 CASCGGVWQPQHF TGTGCCAGTTGTGGGGGGGTCTGGCAGCCCCAGCATTTT
TRBJ1-2 TRBD1 NA TRBV6-6 CASRPWTGDNYGYTF TGTGCCAGCAGGCCTTGGACAGGGGATAACTATGGCTACACCTTC
TRBJ2-5 NA NA TRBV29-1 CSVEGLAETQYF TGCAGCGTTGAAGGGCTCGCCGAGACCCAGTACTTC
TRBJ1-1 NA NA TRBV4-2 CASSQGAEAFF TGTGCCAGCAGCCAGGGAGCTGAAGCTTTCTTT
TRBJ1-1 NA few TRBV18 CASSPQTGNTEAFF TGTGCCAGCTCACCACAGACAGGGAACACTGAAGCTTTCTTT
TRBJ2-7 TRBD2 NA TRBV4-2 CASSQNPPGLSSYEQYF TGTGCCAGCAGCCAAAACCCCCCGGGACTAAGTTCCTACGAGCAGTACTTC
TRBJ1-2 TRBD1 NA TRBV5-4 CASSWGQLYGYTF TGTGCCAGCAGCTGGGGACAGCTCTATGGCTACACCTTC
TRBJ2-2 TRBD1 NA TRBV6-6 CASRTGTDNTGELFF TGTGCCAGTCGGACCGGGACAGATAACACCGGGGAGCTGTTTTTT
TRBJ1-1 TRBD1 NA TRBV19 CASRWGQMNTEAFF TGTGCCAGTAGATGGGGACAGATGAACACTGAAGCTTTCTTT
TRBJ2-7 NA once TRBV6-1 CASSEKGPGIYEQYF TGTGCCAGCAGTGAAAAGGGGCCAGGGATCTACGAGCAGTACTTC
TRBJ2-1 NA NA TRBV5-3 CATYEQFF TGTGCCACTTATGAGCAGTTCTTC
TRBJ1-3 TRBD1 NA TRBV4-2 CASSHYRGSGTGNTIYF TGTGCCAGCAGCCATTACAGGGGGTCGGGGACTGGAAACACCATATATTTT
TRBJ1-1 NA NA TRBV7-2 CASSWTAEAFF TGTGCCAGCAGCTGGACAGCTGAAGCTTTCTTT
TRBJ2-1 TRBD2 NA TRBV10-2 CASSEGGGASYNEQFF TGCGCCAGCAGTGAAGGCGGGGGGGCCTCCTACAATGAGCAGTTCTTC
TRBJ1-2 NA few TRBV13 CASSLGTDAYGYTF TGTGCCAGCAGCTTAGGTACAGACGCCTATGGCTACACCTTC
TRBJ1-4 TRBD1 NA TRBV29-1 CSARTGRNEKLFF TGCAGCGCCCGGACAGGGCGGAATGAAAAACTGTTTTTT
TRBJ1-3 TRBD1 NA TRBV6-5 CASSTGTGVGNTIYF TGTGCCAGCAGTACCGGGACAGGGGTCGGAAACACCATATATTTT
TRBJ1-1 NA NA TRBV7-2 CASSAPRGNTEAFF TGTGCCAGCAGCGCTCCTAGAGGGAACACTGAAGCTTTCTTT
TRBJ2-7 TRBD2 NA TRBV27 CASSLSGGTEQYF TGTGCCAGCAGTTTATCGGGGGGGACCGAGCAGTACTTC
TRBJ1-4 NA NA TRBV5-4 CANSLASNEKLFF TGTGCCAACAGCTTGGCCTCTAATGAAAAACTGTTTTTT
TRBJ1-4 TRBD1 NA TRBV11-2 CASSRPGQGASNEKLFF TGTGCCAGCAGCAGACCGGGACAGGGGGCCTCTAATGAAAAACTGTTTTTT
TRBJ1-2 TRBD1 NA TRBV27 CASSYDRGQKGDGYTF TGTGCCAGCAGTTATGACAGGGGGCAGAAGGGTGACGGCTACACCTTC
TRBJ2-2 NA NA TRBV19 CASSQDRLNTGELFF TGTGCCAGTAGTCAAGACAGGCTTAACACCGGGGAGCTGTTTTTT
TRBJ2-7 TRBD1 NA TRBV23-1 CASSPPGQGYEQYF TGCGCCAGCAGTCCACCGGGACAGGGGTACGAGCAGTACTTC
TRBJ1-2 NA NA TRBV28 CASSFGGGGRGYTF TGTGCCAGCAGTTTCGGTGGGGGAGGTAGAGGCTACACCTTC
TRBJ2-3 NA NA TRBV2 CASSDSASTDTQYF TGTGCCAGCAGTGACAGCGCTAGCACAGATACGCAGTATTTT
TRBJ2-7 NA NA TRBV19 CASSTPQGGSYEQYF TGTGCCAGTAGTACCCCGCAGGGGGGCTCCTACGAGCAGTACTTC
TRBJ2-1 NA NA TRBV6-5 CASGGNNEQFF TGTGCCAGCGGGGGGAACAATGAGCAGTTCTTC
TRBJ2-7 NA once TRBV7-6 CASSFPGARGSHEQYF TGTGCCAGCAGCTTCCCCGGTGCTAGGGGGTCCCACGAGCAGTACTTC
TRBJ1-4 TRBD1 few TRBV7-9 CASSFRKGQGNEKLFF TGTGCCAGCAGCTTCCGAAAGGGACAGGGTAATGAAAAACTGTTTTTT